This TCR beta chain was captured in a study of early stage breast cancer tumors. CDR1 and CDR2 from the germline V gene are GTSNPN and SVGIG (reference sequence). This CDR3 comprises 16 residues. V lost 2 bases to trimming and J lost 1 base, with 16 bases between them. TCRdb's table, derived via immunoSEQ multiplex PCR, lists solely in-frame clones and lacks some. Among more than 55,000 clones listed, more than 60% were seen once. A note on this clone: What it binds is unknown.

Findings and caveats of the study: In about 90% of the 16 patients, blood comparison separated tumor from normal breast. Tumors had roughly 2.5-fold higher T cell density than normal breast. Commonly generated sequences made up most enriched TCRB sequences shared between patients.

Sample: blood. This TCR was recovered from a person aged 30-39 years with breast cancer. This chain uses TRBV30 with TRBJ2-3; D unclear. As DNA, the CDR3 is TGTGCCTGGAGTCCAGGACCAATATTGGGCACAGATACGCAGTATTTT. Encoded protein: CAWSPGPILGTDTQYF.